This entry is about one T cell receptor beta chain. What it binds is unknown. Trimming pared 8 bases from V and 8 bases from J, leaving 22 bases between. Germline CDR1 is MDHEN and CDR2 is SYDVKM. The CDR3 has 14 amino acids. Profiling relied on immunoSEQ multiplex PCR, and the TCRdb table lists in-frame clones only, not all of them. The data show about 100,000 clones, with about 94% seen just once and roughly 1.4% held by the top ten. The source of the sample is a study of siplizumab effects on memory and regulatory T cells. Study-level results: Unstimulated subset assignment was obtained for only a minor fraction of alloreactive clones.

The specimen sequenced was non-Treg CD4+ T cells sorted from blood. The sequence was obtained from a human donor in good health. The V call is TRBV28, the J call TRBJ2-7; TRBD1 might be the D (6 bases). The CDR3 sequence: CASRDKTNPMQQYF. DNA for the CDR3: TGTGCCAGCCGGGACAAAACTAATCCGATGCAGCAGTACTTC.